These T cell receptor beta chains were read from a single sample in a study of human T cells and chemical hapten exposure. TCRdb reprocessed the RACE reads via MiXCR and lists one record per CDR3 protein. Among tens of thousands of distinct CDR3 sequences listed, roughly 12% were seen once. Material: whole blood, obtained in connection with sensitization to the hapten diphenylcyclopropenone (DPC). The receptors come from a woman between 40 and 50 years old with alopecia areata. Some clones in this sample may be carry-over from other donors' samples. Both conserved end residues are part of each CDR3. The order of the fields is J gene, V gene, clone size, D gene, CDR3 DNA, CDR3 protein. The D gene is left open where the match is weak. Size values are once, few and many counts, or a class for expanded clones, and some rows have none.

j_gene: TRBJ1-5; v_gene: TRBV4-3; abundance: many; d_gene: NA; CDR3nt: TGCGCCAGCAGCCAAGATTCGGAGAGTCAGCCCCAGCATTTT; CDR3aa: CASSQDSESQPQHF
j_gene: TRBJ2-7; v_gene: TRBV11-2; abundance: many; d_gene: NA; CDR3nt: TGTGCCAGCAGCTTAGATCGCCGCCGCGAGCAGTACTTC; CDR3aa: CASSLDRRREQYF
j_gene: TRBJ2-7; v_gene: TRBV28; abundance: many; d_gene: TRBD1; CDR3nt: TGTGCCAGCAGCCGCCGGGACAGGATCTACGAGCAGTACTTC; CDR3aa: CASSRRDRIYEQYF
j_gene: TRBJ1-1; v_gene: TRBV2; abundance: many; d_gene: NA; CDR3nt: TGTGCCAGCAGCCGCCAGGTGGCGAACACTGAAGCTTTCTTT; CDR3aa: CASSRQVANTEAFF
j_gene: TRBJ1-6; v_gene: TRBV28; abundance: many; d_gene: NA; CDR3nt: TGTGCCAGCACCCCGACGGGGGCATCCTATAATTCACCCCTCCACTTT; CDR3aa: CASTPTGASYNSPLHF
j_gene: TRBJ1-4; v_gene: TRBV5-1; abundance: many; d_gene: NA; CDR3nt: TGCGCCAGCAGCTTGGGTCTAGGTGAAAAACTGTTTTTT; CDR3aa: CASSLGLGEKLFF
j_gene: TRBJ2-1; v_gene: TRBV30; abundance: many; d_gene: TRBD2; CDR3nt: TGTGCCTGGAGCCTAGCGGGAGGGCCGCGGAATGAGCAGTTCTTC; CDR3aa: CAWSLAGGPRNEQFF
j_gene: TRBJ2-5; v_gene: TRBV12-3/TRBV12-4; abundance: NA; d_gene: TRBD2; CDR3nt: TGTGCCAGCAGTTTAACGGTGACTAGCGAGAGCGGCCAAGAGACCCAGTACTTC; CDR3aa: CASSLTVTSESGQETQYF
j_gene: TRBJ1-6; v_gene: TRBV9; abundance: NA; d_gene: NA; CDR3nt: TGTGCCAGCAGCGTAGTAGGGGCCGACTCACCCCTCCACTTT; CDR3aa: CASSVVGADSPLHF
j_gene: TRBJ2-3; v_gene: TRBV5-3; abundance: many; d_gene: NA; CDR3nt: TGTGCCAGAAGCTTGGACAGCACAGATACGCAGTATTTT; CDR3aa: CARSLDSTDTQYF
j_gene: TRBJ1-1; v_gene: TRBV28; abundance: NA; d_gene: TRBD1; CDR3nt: TGTGCCAGCAGTTTATTGACCGACAGGGCCTTT; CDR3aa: CASSLLTDRAF
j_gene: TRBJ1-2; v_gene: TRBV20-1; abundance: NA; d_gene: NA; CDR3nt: TGCAGTGCTAGAGATCCAAACATCCTAGTAGGCTACACCTTC; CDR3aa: CSARDPNILVGYTF
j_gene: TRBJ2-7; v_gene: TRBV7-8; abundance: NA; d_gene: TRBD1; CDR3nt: TGTGCCAGCAGCCCCCAAGGGACAGTCCGTAAGCAGTACTTC; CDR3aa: CASSPQGTVRKQYF
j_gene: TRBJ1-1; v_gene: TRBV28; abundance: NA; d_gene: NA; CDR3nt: TGTGCCAGCAGAACTGGGGGCGAAGCTTTCTTT; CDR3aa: CASRTGGEAFF
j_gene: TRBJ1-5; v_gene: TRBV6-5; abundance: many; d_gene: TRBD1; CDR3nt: TGTGCCAGCAGAACGACAGGGAGCAATCAGCCCCAGCATTTT; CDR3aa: CASRTTGSNQPQHF
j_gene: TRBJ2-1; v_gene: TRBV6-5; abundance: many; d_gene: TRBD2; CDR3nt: TGTGCCTGCCGACCGGGACTAGCGGGGAATGAGCAGTTCTTC; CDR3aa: CACRPGLAGNEQFF
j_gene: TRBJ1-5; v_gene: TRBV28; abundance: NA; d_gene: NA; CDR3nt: TGTGCCAGCTTGACACATAGCAATCAGCCCCAGCATTTT; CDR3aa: CASLTHSNQPQHF
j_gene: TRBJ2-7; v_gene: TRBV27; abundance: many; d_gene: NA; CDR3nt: TGTGCCAGCAGTTTATCGGTAGGGTTGGAGGGAGCCTACGAGCAGTACTTC; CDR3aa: CASSLSVGLEGAYEQYF
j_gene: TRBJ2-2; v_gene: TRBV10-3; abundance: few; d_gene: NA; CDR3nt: TGTGCCATCAGTGAGTCGAAGGGGGTCCCCGGGGAGCTGTTTTTT; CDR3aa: CAISESKGVPGELFF
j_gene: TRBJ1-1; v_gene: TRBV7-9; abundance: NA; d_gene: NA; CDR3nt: TGTGCCAGCACAGCCTACAGAACAAAACACACTGAAGCTTTCTTT; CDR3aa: CASTAYRTKHTEAFF
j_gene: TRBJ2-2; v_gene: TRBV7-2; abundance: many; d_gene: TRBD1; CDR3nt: TGTGCCAGCAGTCCAGGGACAGGGTGGACCGGGGAGCTGTTTTTT; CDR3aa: CASSPGTGWTGELFF
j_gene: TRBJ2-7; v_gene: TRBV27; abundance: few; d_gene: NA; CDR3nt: TGTGCCAGCAGTTTATCAGACCCTTCCTACGAGCAGTACTTC; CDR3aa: CASSLSDPSYEQYF
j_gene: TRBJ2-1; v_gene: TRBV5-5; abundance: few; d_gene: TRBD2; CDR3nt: TGTGCCAGCAGCTTGGGGACTAGCGGAGCCGGTGAGCAGTTCTTC; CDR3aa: CASSLGTSGAGEQFF
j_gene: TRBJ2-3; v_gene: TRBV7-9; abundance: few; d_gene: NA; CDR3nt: TGTGCCAGCAGCTTGGATGAGGTAGATACGCAGTATTTT; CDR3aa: CASSLDEVDTQYF
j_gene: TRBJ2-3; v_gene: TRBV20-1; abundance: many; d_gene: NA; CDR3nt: TGCAGTGCACGAACGGATACGCAGTATTTT; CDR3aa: CSARTDTQYF
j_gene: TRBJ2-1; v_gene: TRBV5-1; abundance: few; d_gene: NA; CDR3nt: TGCGCCAGCAGCTTGTCCCTTAACAATGAGCAGTTCTTC; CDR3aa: CASSLSLNNEQFF
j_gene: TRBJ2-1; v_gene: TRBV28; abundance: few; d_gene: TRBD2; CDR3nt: TGTGCCAGCAGTTCCGGTGGCGGGGGGGCCCCTGAGCAGTTCTTC; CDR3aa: CASSSGGGGAPEQFF
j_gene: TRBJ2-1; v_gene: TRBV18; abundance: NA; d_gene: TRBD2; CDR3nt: TGTGCCAGCTCACCAAATAGCGGGCCAGGGTACAATGAGCAGTTCTTC; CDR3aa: CASSPNSGPGYNEQFF
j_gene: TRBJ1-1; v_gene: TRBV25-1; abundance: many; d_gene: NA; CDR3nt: TGTGCCAGCAGTGACCAACTCGCCGTTCTGGGGGCGCGGACTGAAGCTTTCTTT; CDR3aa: CASSDQLAVLGARTEAFF
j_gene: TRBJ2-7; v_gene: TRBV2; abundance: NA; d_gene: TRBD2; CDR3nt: TGTGCCAGCAGTTCGCTAGCGGTCGAGCAGTACTTC; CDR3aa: CASSSLAVEQYF
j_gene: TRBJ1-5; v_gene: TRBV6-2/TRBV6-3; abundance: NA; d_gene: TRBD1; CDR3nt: TGTGCCAGCACCTCTGGACAGGGGACAGGGCCCCAGCATTTT; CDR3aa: CASTSGQGTGPQHF
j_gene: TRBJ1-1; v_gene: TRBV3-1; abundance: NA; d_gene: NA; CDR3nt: TGTGCCAGCAGCACCACAGGGAACACTGAAGCTTTCTTT; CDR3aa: CASSTTGNTEAFF
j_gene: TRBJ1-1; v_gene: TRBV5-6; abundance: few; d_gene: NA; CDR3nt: TGTGCCAGCAGCGTAGGGAGGACTGAAGCTTTCTTT; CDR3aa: CASSVGRTEAFF
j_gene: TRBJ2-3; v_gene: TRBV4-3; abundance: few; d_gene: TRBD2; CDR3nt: TGCGCCAGCAGCCAAGGTAGCGGGGGGCCCACAGATACGCAGTATTTT; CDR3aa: CASSQGSGGPTDTQYF
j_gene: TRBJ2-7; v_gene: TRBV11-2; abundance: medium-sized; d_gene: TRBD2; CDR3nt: TGTGCCAGCAGCTTAGGGGCCGGGAGGGTGGAGCAGTACTTC; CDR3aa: CASSLGAGRVEQYF
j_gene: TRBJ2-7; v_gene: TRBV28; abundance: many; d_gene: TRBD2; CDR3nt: TGTGCCAGCAGTTTGGGGACTAGCGGGGGCGGCTCCTACGAGCAGTACTTC; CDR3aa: CASSLGTSGGGSYEQYF
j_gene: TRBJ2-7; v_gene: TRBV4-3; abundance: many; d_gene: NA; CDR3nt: TGCGCCAGCAGCCAAGAGTATGGGAACGAGCAGTACTTC; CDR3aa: CASSQEYGNEQYF
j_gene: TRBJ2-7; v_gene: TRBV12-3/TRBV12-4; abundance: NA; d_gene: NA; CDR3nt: TGTGCCAGCTATTTAACGGGGGGCAGTTACGAGCAGTACTTC; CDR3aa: CASYLTGGSYEQYF
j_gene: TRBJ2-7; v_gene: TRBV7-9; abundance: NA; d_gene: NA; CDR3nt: TGTGCCAGCAGCTTCGCAGGGGCCTACGAGCAGTACTTC; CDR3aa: CASSFAGAYEQYF
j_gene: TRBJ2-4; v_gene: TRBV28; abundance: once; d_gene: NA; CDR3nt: TGTGCCAGCAGGTCTGTGAACATTCAGTACTTC; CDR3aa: CASRSVNIQYF
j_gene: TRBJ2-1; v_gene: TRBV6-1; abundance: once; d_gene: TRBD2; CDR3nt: TGTGCCAGCAGTGACGGTAGCGGGGGGGCCAATGAGCAGTTCTTC; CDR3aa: CASSDGSGGANEQFF
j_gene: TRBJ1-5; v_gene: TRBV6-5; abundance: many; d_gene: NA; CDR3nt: TGTGCCAGCACGACAGCTATCAATCAGCCCCAGCATTTT; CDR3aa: CASTTAINQPQHF
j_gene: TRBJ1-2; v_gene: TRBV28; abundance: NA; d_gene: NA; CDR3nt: TGTGCCACCCAGGCGCAGTTGACCGAGAACTATGGCTACACCTTC; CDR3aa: CATQAQLTENYGYTF